The entry below gives a single TCR beta chain sequence along with its context. Under the authors' procedure: Reference gene primer amplification gave estimated nucleated cell counts. Sequencing used immunoSEQ multiplex PCR; TCRdb keeps in-frame clones, though not all of them. That table supplies the V and J calls and clone size; D and trimming were determined from the DNA. The top ten clones hold 1.1% of a sample with some 100,000 clones, over 80% of them seen once. This sample is drawn from a study of blood T cell repertoires in COVID-19. The overall study: From the United States, Italy and Spain came samples of acute and convalescent COVID-19. The cDNA or gDNA used as material had been derived from T cells, B-cell-depleted T cells, or PBMCs.

V lost 8 bases, J lost 3 bases, and 5 bases stayed unmatched. The V gene's germline CDR1 is LNHNV and CDR2 YYDKDF (reference sequence). The CDR3 has 14 amino acids. Sample: peripheral blood. This chain links TRBV15 with TRBJ1-2; 11 nucleotides agree with TRBD1. This TCR was recovered from a human donor in a cohort sampled during active COVID-19. CDR3 coding DNA: TGTGCCACCGTCCCGGGACAGGGGGACTATGGCTACACCTTC. Translation: CATVPGQGDYGYTF. Full variable domain (remainder filled in from reference TRBV15 and TRBJ1-2): DAMVIQNPRYQVTQFGKPVTLSCSQTLNHNVMYWYQQKSSQAPKLLFHYYDKDFNNEADTPDNFQSRRPNTSFCFLDIRSPGLGDTAMYLCATVPGQGDYGYTFGSGTRLTVV.